Listed below are T cell receptor beta chains from one sample, sequenced in a study of response to subunit inactivated influenza vaccine. TCRdb re-called the RT-PCR reads through MiXCR, storing one row per CDR3 protein. Of some 850,000 distinct CDR3 sequences detected, less than 20% appear once; the ten largest clones hold about a tenth. The sequencing here drew on PBMCs from blood, taken roughly 5 days after vaccination. These receptors all stem from a man aged 45 to 65 who received an inactivated influenza vaccine. Both conserved end residues are part of each CDR3. The D gene is left open where the match is weak. Size values are once, few and many counts, or a class for expanded clones, and some rows have none.

cdr3_length,d_call,clone_size,v_call,j_call,cdr3_aa,cdr3_nt
13,NA,many,TRBV20-1,TRBJ1-2,CSPVEQRNYGYTF,TGCAGTCCCGTCGAACAGAGAAACTATGGCTACACCTTC
13,TRBD1,few,TRBV7-6,TRBJ1-2,CASSFQGARGYTF,TGTGCCAGCAGCTTCCAGGGGGCGCGGGGCTACACCTTC
15,NA,many,TRBV12-3/TRBV12-4,TRBJ2-3,CASSSRGADPDTQYF,TGTGCCAGCAGCTCACGGGGGGCCGACCCAGATACGCAGTATTTT
11,NA,NA,TRBV7-2,TRBJ1-6,CASSPGGPLHF,TGTGCCAGCAGCCCCGGGGGACCCCTCCACTTT
14,NA,few,TRBV20-1,TRBJ2-7,CSARDSAGVYEQYF,TGCAGTGCTAGAGATTCGGCAGGAGTCTACGAGCAGTACTTC
18,NA,NA,TRBV5-1,TRBJ1-1,CASSLVAGLVLTNTEAFF,TGCGCCAGCAGCTTGGTGGCAGGGCTAGTACTTACGAACACTGAAGCTTTCTTT
15,TRBD1,few,TRBV6-5,TRBJ2-2,CASSSRGQNTGELFF,TGTGCCAGCAGTTCCAGGGGGCAGAACACCGGGGAGCTGTTTTTT
14,TRBD2,NA,TRBV20-1,TRBJ2-2,CSARGLDNTGELFF,TGCAGTGCTAGGGGACTAGACAACACCGGGGAGCTGTTTTTT
15,TRBD2,few,TRBV5-1,TRBJ2-1,CASSVSSGRINEQFF,TGCGCCAGCAGCGTCTCTAGCGGGAGGATCAATGAGCAGTTCTTC
13,NA,few,TRBV7-2,TRBJ2-3,CASVKEVPDTQYF,TGTGCCAGCGTCAAGGAGGTGCCAGATACGCAGTATTTT
14,TRBD1,NA,TRBV20-1,TRBJ2-3,CSAAGTETQEAQYF,TGCAGTGCAGCCGGGACAGAGACCCAGGAGGCGCAGTATTTT
15,NA,once,TRBV20-1,TRBJ2-1,CSARDGSYSYNEQFF,TGCAGTGCTAGAGACGGGAGTTACTCCTACAATGAGCAGTTCTTC
15,NA,once,TRBV7-2,TRBJ2-7,CASSPVRELGVEQYF,TGTGCCAGCAGCCCCGTTAGGGAGTTGGGAGTGGAGCAGTACTTC
16,TRBD1,many,TRBV5-1,TRBJ2-3,CASSLRDREPTDTQYF,TGCGCCAGCAGCTTACGGGACAGGGAGCCCACAGATACGCAGTATTTT
15,NA,NA,TRBV20-1,TRBJ2-5,CSARDLQGRWETQYF,TGCAGTGCTAGAGATCTCCAGGGGCGATGGGAGACCCAGTACTTC
16,NA,NA,TRBV30,TRBJ2-1,CAWRNRVGISGNEQFF,TGTGCCTGGAGAAACAGGGTTGGGATCTCTGGCAATGAGCAGTTCTTC
16,NA,NA,TRBV30,TRBJ1-5,CAWSVRGVGGNQPQHF,TGTGCCTGGAGTGTACGTGGGGTCGGGGGCAATCAGCCCCAGCATTTT
16,TRBD1,few,TRBV6-2/TRBV6-3,TRBJ2-7,CASRFPQNRGHYEQYF,TGTGCCAGCAGGTTCCCCCAGAACAGGGGCCACTACGAGCAGTACTTC
15,TRBD2,few,TRBV12-3/TRBV12-4,TRBJ2-7,CASSLGPSGTYEQYF,TGTGCCAGCAGTTTAGGGCCTAGCGGGACCTACGAGCAGTACTTC
13,NA,many,TRBV20-1,TRBJ2-7,CSARDLRGQEQYF,TGCAGTGCTAGAGATCTTCGGGGCCAAGAGCAGTACTTC
14,NA,NA,TRBV6-5,TRBJ2-1,CASSYYVGDYEQFF,TGTGCCAGCAGTTACTACGTGGGGGACTATGAGCAGTTCTTC
17,NA,NA,TRBV4-3,TRBJ2-2,CASSQSLKRVSPGELFF,TGCGCCAGCAGCCAAAGTTTAAAGCGGGTCTCTCCCGGGGAGCTGTTTTTT
16,NA,NA,TRBV7-9,TRBJ1-1,CASSLAGTRGRTEAFF,TGTGCCAGCAGCTTAGCGGGAACTCGGGGTCGGACTGAAGCTTTCTTT
19,NA,NA,TRBV30,TRBJ2-2,CAWSGGSQGRLSNTGELFF,TGTGCCTGGAGTGGGGGGAGTCAGGGCCGACTTTCGAACACCGGGGAGCTGTTTTTT
15,NA,few,TRBV5-6,TRBJ2-7,CASSLEGVLPYEQYF,TGTGCCAGCAGCTTGGAGGGGGTGCTGCCCTACGAGCAGTACTTC
17,TRBD2,NA,TRBV12-3/TRBV12-4,TRBJ2-1,CASSRLAGPSRGNEQFF,TGTGCCAGCAGTCGACTAGCGGGGCCCTCCCGCGGCAATGAGCAGTTCTTC
16,TRBD1,NA,TRBV24-1,TRBJ2-2,CATSGTGTVNTGELFF,TGTGCCACCAGTGGAACCGGGACAGTGAACACCGGGGAGCTGTTTTTT
15,TRBD2,NA,TRBV7-2,TRBJ2-1,CASSRTSGVSLGQFF,TGTGCCAGCAGCAGGACTAGCGGGGTCAGTTTGGGGCAGTTCTTC
15,TRBD2,many,TRBV5-1,TRBJ2-1,CASSLGGGDYNEQFF,TGCGCCAGCAGCTTGGGCGGGGGGGACTACAATGAGCAGTTCTTC
13,NA,NA,TRBV5-2,TRBJ2-3,CAMGPGLADTQYF,TGTGCCATGGGCCCCGGGCTTGCAGATACGCAGTATTTT
15,TRBD2,NA,TRBV7-9,TRBJ2-1,CASSLGRGVFNEQFF,TGTGCCAGCAGCTTAGGCCGGGGGGTTTTCAATGAGCAGTTCTTC
17,TRBD2,few,TRBV10-3,TRBJ2-1,CAISGTSGSKGYNEQFF,TGTGCCATCAGTGGGACTAGCGGGAGTAAGGGCTACAATGAGCAGTTCTTC
15,TRBD2,many,TRBV29-1,TRBJ2-1,CSVSPGLSSYNEQFF,TGCAGCGTATCGCCGGGACTAAGCTCCTACAATGAGCAGTTCTTC
14,TRBD1,NA,TRBV20-1,TRBJ2-1,CSAYGQGLYNEQFF,TGCAGTGCTTATGGACAGGGTCTTTACAATGAGCAGTTCTTC
15,TRBD1,few,TRBV7-2,TRBJ1-2,CASSSRTGESYGYTF,TGTGCCAGCAGCTCACGGACAGGGGAGAGCTATGGCTACACCTTC
13,NA,NA,TRBV28,TRBJ2-7,CASQLGFTYEQYF,TGTGCCAGCCAGCTGGGGTTTACCTACGAGCAGTACTTC
13,TRBD1,NA,TRBV20-1,TRBJ2-3,CSAGDSTTDTQYF,TGCAGTGCTGGGGACAGTACCACAGATACGCAGTATTTT
16,NA,NA,TRBV6-2/TRBV6-3,TRBJ1-5,CASSYGGSYSNQPQHF,TGTGCCAGCAGTTACGGGGGCAGTTATAGCAATCAGCCCCAGCATTTT
17,TRBD2,NA,TRBV5-1,TRBJ2-1,CASSLYLTSGNYNEQFF,TGCGCCAGCAGCTTATATCTTACTAGCGGAAACTACAATGAGCAGTTCTTC
17,NA,few,TRBV5-1,TRBJ2-1,CASSFQRRAGMADEQFF,TGCGCCAGCAGCTTCCAACGAAGGGCGGGAATGGCGGATGAGCAGTTCTTC
13,NA,NA,TRBV10-3,TRBJ2-5,CAISGLHRETQYF,TGTGCCATCAGCGGACTTCATCGGGAGACCCAGTACTTC
16,NA,NA,TRBV30,TRBJ1-2,CASLRTGTPTNYGYTF,TGTGCCAGCTTACGCACCGGGACACCGACCAACTATGGCTACACCTTC
13,NA,NA,TRBV6-2/TRBV6-3,TRBJ2-3,CASSYHDTDTQYF,TGTGCCAGCAGTTACCACGACACAGATACGCAGTATTTT
16,NA,many,TRBV4-3,TRBJ2-1,CASSQDPGAGYNEQFF,TGCGCCAGCAGCCAAGATCCAGGGGCCGGCTACAATGAGCAGTTCTTC
15,NA,NA,TRBV6-5,TRBJ2-5,CASSNPPGIQETQYF,TGTGCCAGCAGTAACCCCCCGGGCATCCAAGAGACCCAGTACTTC
13,NA,NA,TRBV30,TRBJ1-2,CAWSYRPGYGYTF,TGTGCCTGGAGTTATCGTCCCGGCTATGGCTACACCTTC
16,TRBD2,few,TRBV10-3,TRBJ2-1,CAISERTSGSGNEQFF,TGTGCCATCAGTGAGAGGACTAGCGGGAGTGGCAATGAGCAGTTCTTC
14,NA,few,TRBV20-1,TRBJ2-3,CSAMGRRSTDTQYF,TGCAGTGCCATGGGACGGAGATCCACAGATACGCAGTATTTT